The T cell receptor beta chain described here comes from a study of shared clonotypes between healthy human individuals. Trimming took 0 bases from V and 1 from J, leaving 6 bases between them. There are 15 residues in the CDR3. Germline CDR1 is PRHDT and CDR2 is FYEKMQ (reference sequence). Clones were read by immunoSEQ multiplex PCR, and TCRdb kept only the in-frame ones, dropping some. The data show 650,000 to 800,000 clones, around 70% seen once. The sequencing sample was made of memory CD4+ T cells sorted from blood. Subset: CD45RA-negative fraction. This TCR was sampled from a woman aged 30 to 39 in good health. The chain carries TRBV13 and TRBJ2-2, with unresolved D. The CDR3 coding sequence is TGTGCCAGCAGCTTAGGCCAGCGGAACACCGGGGAGCTGTTTTTT. Amino acids: CASSLGQRNTGELFF. The full variable domain, its missing parts supplied by reference TRBV13 and TRBJ2-2, is AAGVIQSPRHLIKEKRETATLKCYPIPRHDTVYWYQQGPGQDPQFLISFYEKMQSDKGSIPDRFSAQQFSDYHSELNMSSLELGDSALYFCASSLGQRNTGELFFGEGSRLTVL.